The clone carrying this T cell receptor (beta chain) was recorded a few times. Enrollees, about 18 to 100 years old, lived in 25 or so US areas. Participants' own reports of clinical history determined their cohort assignment. Two negative PCRs, clearance, or symptom resolution had been documented for recovered Cohort 3 donors. The CDR3 spans 12 residues. V was clipped by 10 bases and J by 5 bases, with 12 bases between them. Germline loops: CDR1 MNHEY, CDR2 SVGAGI. This sample is part of a study of blood T cell repertoires in COVID-19. Study details: Specimens from acute and convalescent COVID-19 originated in the United States, Italy and Spain.

Assay: immunoSEQ multiplex PCR; the TCRdb copy retains only in-frame clones and omits some. The sample lists around 300,000 clones, about 87% occurring once. This chain links TRBV6-5 with TRBJ2-1; D unresolved. The receptor comes from a woman aged 30 to 39 who had recovered from COVID-19. Sequences were obtained from PBMCs or T cells enriched from blood (not recorded which). CDR3 sequence (DNA): TGTGCCACGTCCCGGGTTAACAATGAGCAGTTCTTC. It codes for CATSRVNNEQFF.